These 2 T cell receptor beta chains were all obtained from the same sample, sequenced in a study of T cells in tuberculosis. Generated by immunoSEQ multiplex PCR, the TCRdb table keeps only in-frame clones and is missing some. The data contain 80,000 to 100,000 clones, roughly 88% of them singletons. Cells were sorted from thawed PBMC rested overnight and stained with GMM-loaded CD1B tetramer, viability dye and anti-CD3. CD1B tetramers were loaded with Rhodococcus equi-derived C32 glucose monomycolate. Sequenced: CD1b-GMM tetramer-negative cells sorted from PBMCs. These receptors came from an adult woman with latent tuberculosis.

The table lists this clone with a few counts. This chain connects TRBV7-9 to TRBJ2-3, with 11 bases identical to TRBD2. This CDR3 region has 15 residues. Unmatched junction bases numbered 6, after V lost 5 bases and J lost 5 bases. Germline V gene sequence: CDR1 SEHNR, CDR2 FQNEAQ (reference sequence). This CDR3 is CASSALGTSGDTQYF. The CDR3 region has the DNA TGTGCCAGCAGCGCGCTTGGGACTAGCGGAGATACGCAGTATTTT.

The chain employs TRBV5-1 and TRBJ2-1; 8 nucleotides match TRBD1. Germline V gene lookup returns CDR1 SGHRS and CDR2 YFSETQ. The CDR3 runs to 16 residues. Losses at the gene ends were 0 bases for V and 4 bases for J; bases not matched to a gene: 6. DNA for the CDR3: TGCGCCAGCAGCTTGGTCTCAGGGGGCCAATACAATGAGCAGTTCTTC. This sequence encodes CASSLVSGGQYNEQFF.